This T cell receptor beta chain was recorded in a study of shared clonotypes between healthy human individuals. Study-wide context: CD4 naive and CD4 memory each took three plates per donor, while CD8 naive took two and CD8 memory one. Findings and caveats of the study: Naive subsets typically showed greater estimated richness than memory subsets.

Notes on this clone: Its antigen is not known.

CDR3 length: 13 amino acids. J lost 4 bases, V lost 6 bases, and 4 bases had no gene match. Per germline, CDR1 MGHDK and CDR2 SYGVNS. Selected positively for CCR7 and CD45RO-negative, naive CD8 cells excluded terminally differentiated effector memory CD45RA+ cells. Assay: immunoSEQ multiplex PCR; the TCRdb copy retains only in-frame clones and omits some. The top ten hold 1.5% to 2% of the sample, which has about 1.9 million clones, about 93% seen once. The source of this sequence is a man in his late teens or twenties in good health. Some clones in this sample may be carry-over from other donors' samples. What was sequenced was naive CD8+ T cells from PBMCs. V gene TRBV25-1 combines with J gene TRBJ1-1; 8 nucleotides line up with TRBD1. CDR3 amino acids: CASRRTGGTEAFF. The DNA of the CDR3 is TGTGCCAGCAGAAGAACAGGGGGCACTGAAGCTTTCTTT.